This T cell receptor (beta chain) came from a study of early T cells in non-severe SARS-CoV-2 infection. Turning to the study itself: Chains from this unsorted whole-blood bulk RNA could not be paired.

This clonotype was observed at least ten times. The antigen remains undetermined. Study-wide findings and caveats: Anti-spike CD8 responses were favored in VDJdb matching, and private and CD4 specificities were missed.

V dropped 2 bases and J dropped 4 bases, with 8 bases sitting between them. The CDR3 runs to 14 residues. Germline assignment: CDR1 MNHNS and CDR2 SASEGT. Unique molecular identifiers were added to individual cDNA molecules. TCRdb re-derived calls from the 5' RACE reads in MiXCR, one entry per CDR3 protein. The sample consists of tens of thousands of distinct CDR3 sequences, 4.9% of them appearing once. The sequenced sample was whole blood. The chain couples TRBV6-1 to TRBJ1-4; D is possibly TRBD1 (6 bases). This clonotype was obtained from an adult who was a healthcare worker with PCR-confirmed SARS-CoV-2 infection or an uninfected control (not recorded which). This chain's CDR3 is CASSERGGNEKLFF. The CDR3 DNA reads as TGTGCCAGCAGTGAAAGGGGGGGTAATGAAAAACTGTTTTTT.